This T cell receptor (beta chain) is drawn from a study of blood T cell repertoires in COVID-19. Across the study: Specimens from acute and convalescent COVID-19 originated in the United States, Italy and Spain. PBMCs, B-cell-depleted T cells, or T cells were the source of the cDNA or gDNA that made up the material.

CDR3 length: 16 residues. V shed 7 bases and J shed 9 bases, with 22 bases lying between them. Germline assignment: CDR1 LNHDA and CDR2 SQIVND (reference sequence). In the original analysis: From reference gene primer amplification, estimates of nucleated cell counts were derived. Using immunoSEQ multiplex PCR, the repertoire was profiled, and TCRdb retains in-frame clones only, with some absent. V and J calls and clone size are given by that table; D and trimming were obtained from the DNA. The table includes a few hundred thousand clones, roughly 88% detected once. The specimen was peripheral blood. This TCR derives from a man aged 25 to 40 who had recovered from COVID-19. The chain employs TRBV19 and TRBJ1-6, with D unresolved. CDR3 sequence (DNA): TGTGCCAGTACCCCCCGAGCCCTGCCCGCAAGTTCACCCCTCCACTTT. Translation: CASTPRALPASSPLHF.